These 22 T cell receptor beta chains were sequenced from one sample in a study of cytomegalovirus exposure and HLA in healthy donors. Primers: 60 Vbeta forward and 13 Jbeta reverse. Assay: immunoSEQ multiplex PCR; the TCRdb copy retains only in-frame clones and omits some. The sample yields 120,000 or so clones, approximately 80% seen once. The material sequenced was PBMCs. The receptors stem from a man aged 25-45 years in good health and CMV-seropositive.

This chain joins TRBV7-9 and TRBJ2-1, with 7 bases that match TRBD1. This CDR3 spans 15 amino acids. Germline V gene data show CDR1 as SEHNR and CDR2 as FQNEAQ (reference sequence). V shed 4 bases and J 0 bases; nucleotides not matched to a gene: 3. DNA for the CDR3: TGTGCCAGCAGCTCGGACAGGTCCTCCTACAATGAGCAGTTCTTC. It yields the protein CASSSDRSSYNEQFF.

CDR3 sequence reads: CASSLGSGGVYEQYF. CDR3 nucleotides: TGTGCCAGCAGCTTAGGATCGGGAGGAGTATACGAGCAGTACTTC. V is TRBV7-6 and J is TRBJ2-7; 7 bases fit TRBD2. This CDR3 is 15 amino acids long. J was trimmed by 4 bases and V by 1 base; bases with no gene match: 7. The germline CDR1 and CDR2 sequences are SGHVS and FNYEAQ.

This sequence joins TRBV5-1 and TRBJ2-2; 10 positions agree with TRBD1. CDR1 and CDR2 (germline): SGHRS, YFSETQ. The V segment lost 8 bases and the J segment 4 bases; nucleotides outside the gene matches: 5. The CDR3 is 14 amino acids. The CDR3 nucleotides are TGCGCCAGAACCGGGACAGGGGTCACCGGGGAGCTGTTTTTT. This codes for CARTGTGVTGELFF.

This clone was recorded only once. The chain recombines TRBV19 with TRBJ1-2; D gene unclear. Germline CDR1 LNHDA, CDR2 SQIVND (reference sequence). The ends were cut back, 7 bases at V and 6 bases at J, with 15 bases in the middle. The length of the CDR3 is 13 residues. CDR3 in DNA: TGTGCCAGTACCCCCGGGGAGGCCCATGGCTACACCTTC. Protein product: CASTPGEAHGYTF.

The CDR3 loop is CASSERTGDGQPQHF. CDR3 in DNA: TGTGCCAGCAGCGAAAGGACAGGGGATGGTCAGCCCCAGCATTTT. The chain couples TRBV7-2 to TRBJ1-5; TRBD1 matches at 9 bases. The CDR3 sequence is 15 residues long. Germline V lookup: CDR1 SGHTA, CDR2 FQGNSA. The V segment lost 5 bases and the J segment 6 bases; nucleotides outside the gene matches: 8. Drawing the rest from reference TRBV7-2 and TRBJ1-5, the complete variable domain is GAGVSQSPSNKVTEKGKDVELRCDPISGHTALYWYRQSLGQGLEFLIYFQGNSAPDKSGLPSDRFSAERTGGSVSTLTIQRTQQEDSAVYLCASSERTGDGQPQHFGDGTRLSIL.

This clone was seen a handful of times. The rearrangement uses TRBV28 and TRBJ2-5; a weak D match, TRBD2 (7 bases). The V and J ends lost 9 bases and 5 bases respectively, with 13 bases between them. This CDR3 is 12 amino acids long. The germline CDR1 and CDR2 sequences are MDHEN and SYDVKM. CDR3 nucleotides: TGTGCCAGTTTAGGGGGGGATGAGACCCAGTACTTC. Protein product: CASLGGDETQYF.

The chain recombines TRBV25-1 with TRBJ2-5; D unclear. The CDR3 runs 12 residues. Trimming took off 3 bases at V and 3 bases at J, with 5 bases between the two ends. Looked up from germline, CDR1 is MGHDK and CDR2 is SYGVNS. As DNA, the CDR3 is TGTGCCAGCAGTGATCCCAAAGAGACCCAGTACTTC. It yields the protein CASSDPKETQYF. The full variable domain, rest sourced from reference TRBV25-1 and TRBJ2-5, is EADIYQTPRYLVIGTGKKITLECSQTMGHDKMYWYQQDPGMELHLIHYSYGVNSTEKGDLSSESTVSRIRTEHFPLTLESARPSHTSQYLCASSDPKETQYFGPGTRLLVL.

The table lists this clone with a few counts. The rearrangement links TRBV11-3 to TRBJ1-1, with TRBD1 identical over 9 bases. CDR1 is SGHNT and CDR2 is YENEEA in the germline V gene. Germline trimming cut 1 base from V and 2 bases from J; bases unmatched to any gene: 5. This CDR3 has 16 residues. The chain's CDR3 is CASSLGSGQGNTEAFF. In nucleotides, the CDR3 is TGTGCCAGCAGCTTAGGATCGGGACAGGGCAACACTGAAGCTTTCTTT.

V gene TRBV10-3 combines with J gene TRBJ2-3; 11 bases line up with TRBD2. The junction had 10 bases not matched to a gene; V was cut back by 8 bases and J by 6 bases. This CDR3 spans 15 amino acids. Germline V gives CDR1 ENHRY, CDR2 SYGVKD. The CDR3 protein is CAIAPGTSGWDTQYF. In DNA, the CDR3 is TGTGCCATCGCGCCAGGGACTAGCGGATGGGATACGCAGTATTTT.

The chain combines TRBV30 with TRBJ2-7; TRBD1 matches 8 bases. The CDR3 has 14 residues. V lost 1 base and J lost 3; bases outside the gene matches: 5. From germline, CDR1 is GTSNPN and CDR2 SVGIG (reference sequence). CDR3: CAWSAGTGVYEQYF. The CDR3, as DNA: TGTGCCTGGAGTGCCGGGACAGGCGTCTACGAGCAGTACTTC.

This clone was detected once. The V gene is TRBV5-1, the J gene TRBJ1-1; D is perhaps TRBD1 (5 bases). V gave up 6 bases and J gave up 5 bases, with 20 bases separating them. The length of the CDR3 is 15 residues. In germline, CDR1 is SGHRS, CDR2 YFSETQ. CDR3 sequence: CASKPGAGVRTEAFF. CDR3 sequence (DNA): TGCGCCAGCAAGCCTGGGGCGGGGGTAAGGACTGAAGCTTTCTTT.

V usage is TRBV6-1 and J usage is TRBJ1-5, with 9 bases matching TRBD1. Germline V gene data show CDR1 as MNHNS and CDR2 as SASEGT. The CDR3 spans 15 residues. V shed 6 bases and J 6 bases; nucleotides not matched to a gene: 9. In DNA form, the CDR3 reads TGTGCCAGCAGAGCCGGGACAGGGCCGACTCAGCCCCAGCATTTT. It is translated as CASRAGTGPTQPQHF.

This chain links TRBV19 with TRBJ2-7, with TRBD1 matching 8 bases. The J segment lost 4 bases and the V segment lost 0 bases, leaving 5 bases of the junction unmatched. The length of the CDR3 is 15 residues. CDR1 and CDR2 from the germline V gene are LNHDA and SQIVND (reference sequence). CDR3 DNA sequence: TGTGCCAGTAGTATAGAGGGGACAGGCGGATACGAGCAGTACTTC. Protein: CASSIEGTGGYEQYF. Full variable domain (rest looked up from reference TRBV19 and TRBJ2-7): DGGITQSPKYLFRKEGQNVTLSCEQNLNHDAMYWYRQDPGQGLRLIYYSQIVNDFQKGDIAEGYSVSREKKESFPLTVTSAQKNPTAFYLCASSIEGTGGYEQYFGPGTRLTVT.

In DNA form, the CDR3 reads TGTGCCAGCAGCCCTAGCGGGCCCGGGGAGCTGTTTTTT. Translating it yields CASSPSGPGELFF. V and J are TRBV11-2 and TRBJ2-2, with 8 bases lining up with TRBD2. This CDR3 spans 13 amino acids. V shed 5 bases and J 6 bases; nucleotides not matched to a gene: 2. Germline CDR1 is SGHAT and CDR2 is FQNNGV.

A single count supports this clone. The chain employs TRBV5-8 and TRBJ2-2; TRBD1 matches 7 bases. The CDR3 is 15 residues long. The V and J ends lost 4 bases and 1 base, in that order; junction bases with no gene match: 4. CDR1 is SGHTS, CDR2 YDEGEE, per germline. The CDR3 region has the DNA TGTGCCAGCAGCCTTTGGACAGGGAACACCGGGGAGCTGTTTTTT. Translation gives CASSLWTGNTGELFF.

Notes on this clone: At one boundary the junction diverges from the germline segment, which might be a read error. The chain couples TRBV27 to TRBJ2-7; D is uncertain. Germline assignment: CDR1 MNHEY and CDR2 SMNVEV (reference sequence). The CDR3 extends over 16 amino acids. The CDR3 nucleotides are TGTGCCAGCAGTCCCCAAGGTGTCGGCAGCGAATACGGGCAGTACTTC. Its translation: CASSPQGVGSEYGQYF.

This clone was recorded only once. In DNA, the CDR3 is TGTGCCAGCAGCTCACTAAGGTCTAGCACAGATACGCAGTATTTT. Protein product: CASSSLRSSTDTQYF. The chain is built from TRBV5-5 and TRBJ2-3; D is undetermined. Per the germline V gene, CDR1 is SGHKS and CDR2 is YYEKEE (reference sequence). The CDR3 totals 15 residues. Trimming removed 3 bases from V and 0 bases from J, with 11 bases in between.

This chain joins TRBV5-1 and TRBJ2-5, with D maybe TRBD2 (5 bases). The V end was cut by 4 bases, the J end by 5 bases, with 15 bases between. Germline V gene lookup returns CDR1 SGHRS and CDR2 YFSETQ. CDR3 length: 14 amino acids. This CDR3 reads CASSGGSGLETQYF. CDR3 sequence (DNA): TGCGCCAGCAGCGGCGGAAGCGGCCTGGAGACCCAGTACTTC.

This clone was recorded only once. The CDR3 DNA reads TGTGCCAGTTCCCAAGGCGGAGAGCAGTACTTC. Its protein is CASSQGGEQYF. The chain employs TRBV30 and TRBJ2-5; D remains ambiguous. Germline V gene lookup returns CDR1 GTSNPN and CDR2 SVGIG (reference sequence). CDR3 length equals 11 residues. V was pared by 8 bases and J by 11 bases, with 18 bases between.

This chain uses TRBV5-1 with TRBJ2-2; 8 positions match TRBD2. The CDR3 runs to 14 residues. Germline loops: CDR1 SGHRS, CDR2 YFSETQ. V was pared by 7 bases and J by 0 bases, with 2 bases of the junction left unmatched. CDR3 nucleotide sequence: TGCGCCAGCCGACTAGCGACGAACACCGGGGAGCTGTTTTTT. Its protein product is CASRLATNTGELFF.

Of note for this clone: The sample carries other DNA sequences with the same CDR3. The chain employs TRBV27 and TRBJ2-1; D gene ambiguous. The CDR3 contains 11 residues. The germline V gene has CDR1 MNHEY and CDR2 SMNVEV (reference sequence). The V end lost 3 bases, the J end lost 6 bases, and 3 bases lay between the germline ends. The CDR3 DNA reads as TGTGCCAGCAGTTTTAGCAATGAGCAGTTCTTC. Translating it yields CASSFSNEQFF.

The gene calls are TRBV18 and TRBJ2-2; TRBD2 matches at 14 bases. The CDR3 has 23 amino acids. Germline lookup yields CDR1 KGHSH and CDR2 LQKENI. V lost 4 bases and J lost 6; bases outside the gene matches: 25. CDR3 in DNA: TGTGCCAGCTCACTAAAGAAGGAAGGGACTAGCGGGAGCCTGCTACGATTGGCCGGGGAGCTGTTTTTT. It specifies CASSLKKEGTSGSLLRLAGELFF.